This TCR beta chain appears in the sequencing data of a study of blood T cell repertoires in COVID-19. At the level of the study: The United States, Italy and Spain were the sources of the acute and convalescent COVID-19 samples.

Repertoires were generated with immunoSEQ multiplex PCR, while TCRdb's copy carries only in-frame clones and drops some. Among hundreds of thousands of clones listed, approximately 81% were seen once. CDR1 is SEHNR and CDR2 is FQNEAQ in the germline V gene (reference sequence). Losses at the gene ends were 5 bases for V and 0 bases for J; bases not matched to a gene: 11. The CDR3 is made up of 17 amino acids. A few counts support this clone. The clonotype originates from a woman aged 80 or over with active or convalescent COVID-19. The genes are TRBV7-9 and TRBJ2-7, with 9 bases identical to TRBD2. Source material: peripheral blood. The CDR3 DNA follows: TGTGCCAGCAGCCCAGAGCGCGGGGGGGCGAGCTCCTACGAGCAGTACTTC. Its translation: CASSPERGGASSYEQYF. Looking up the rest from reference TRBV7-9 and TRBJ2-7 gives the full variable domain: DTGVSQNPRHKITKRGQNVTFRCDPISEHNRLYWYRQTLGQGPEFLTYFQNEAQLEKSRLLSDRFSAERPKGSFSTLEIQRTEQGDSAMYLCASSPERGGASSYEQYFGPGTRLTVT.